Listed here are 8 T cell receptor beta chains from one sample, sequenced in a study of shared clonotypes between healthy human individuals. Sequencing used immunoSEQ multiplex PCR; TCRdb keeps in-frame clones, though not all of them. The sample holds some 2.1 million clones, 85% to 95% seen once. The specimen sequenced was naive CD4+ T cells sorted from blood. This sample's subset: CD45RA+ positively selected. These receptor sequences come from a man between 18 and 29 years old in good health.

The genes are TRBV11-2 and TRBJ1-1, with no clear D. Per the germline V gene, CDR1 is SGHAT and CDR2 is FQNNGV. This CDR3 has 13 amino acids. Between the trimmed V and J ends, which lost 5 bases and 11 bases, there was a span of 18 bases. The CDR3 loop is CASSPSLTLWAFF. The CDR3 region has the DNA TGTGCCAGCAGCCCTAGCCTGACCCTGTGGGCTTTCTTT.

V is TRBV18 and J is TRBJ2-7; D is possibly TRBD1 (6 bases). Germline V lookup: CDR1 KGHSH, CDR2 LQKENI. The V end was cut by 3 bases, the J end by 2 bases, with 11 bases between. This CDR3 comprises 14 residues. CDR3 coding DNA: TGTGCCAGCTCACCCCGGACAGAGCCCTACGAGCAGTACTTC. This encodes CASSPRTEPYEQYF. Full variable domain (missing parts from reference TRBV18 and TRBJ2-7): NAGVMQNPRHLVRRRGQEARLRCSPMKGHSHVYWYRQLPEEGLKFMVYLQKENIIDESGMPKERFSAEFPKEGPSILRIQQVVRGDSAAYFCASSPRTEPYEQYFGPGTRLTVT.

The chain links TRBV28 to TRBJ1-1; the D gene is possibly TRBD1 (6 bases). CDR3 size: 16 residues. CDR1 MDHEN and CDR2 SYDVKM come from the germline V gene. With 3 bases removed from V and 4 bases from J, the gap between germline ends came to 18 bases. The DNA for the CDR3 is TGTGCCAGCAGTTTCCTGTATACAGGGTGGGGCACTGAAGCTTTCTTT. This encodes CASSFLYTGWGTEAFF. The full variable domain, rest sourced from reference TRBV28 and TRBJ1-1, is DVKVTQSSRYLVKRTGEKVFLECVQDMDHENMFWYRQDPGLGLRLIYFSYDVKMKEKGDIPEGYSVSREKKERFSLILESASTNQTSMYLCASSFLYTGWGTEAFFGQGTRLTVV.

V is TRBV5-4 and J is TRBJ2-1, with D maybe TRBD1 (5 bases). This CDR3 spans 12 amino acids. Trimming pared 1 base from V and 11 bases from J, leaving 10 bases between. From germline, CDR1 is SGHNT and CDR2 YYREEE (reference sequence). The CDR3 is CASSLSTAQQFF. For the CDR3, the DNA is TGTGCCAGCAGCTTGTCGACAGCACAGCAGTTCTTC.

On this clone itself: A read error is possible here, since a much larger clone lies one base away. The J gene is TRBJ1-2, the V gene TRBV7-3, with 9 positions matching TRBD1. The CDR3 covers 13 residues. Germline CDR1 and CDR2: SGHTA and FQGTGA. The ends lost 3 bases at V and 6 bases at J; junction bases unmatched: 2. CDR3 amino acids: CASSLGQGNGYTF. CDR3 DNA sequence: TGTGCCAGCAGCTTGGGACAGGGTAATGGCTACACCTTC.

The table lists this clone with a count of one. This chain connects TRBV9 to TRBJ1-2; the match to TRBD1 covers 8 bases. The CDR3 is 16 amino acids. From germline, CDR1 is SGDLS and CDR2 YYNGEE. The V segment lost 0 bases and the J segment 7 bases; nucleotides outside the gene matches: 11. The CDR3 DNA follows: TGTGCCAGCAGCGTAGGGAGGACAGGGAATGTGCGTGGCTACACCTTC. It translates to CASSVGRTGNVRGYTF. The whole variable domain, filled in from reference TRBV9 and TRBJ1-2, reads DSGVTQTPKHLITATGQRVTLRCSPRSGDLSVYWYQQSLDQGLQFLIQYYNGEERAKGNILERFSAQQFPDLHSELNLSSLELGDSALYFCASSVGRTGNVRGYTFGSGTRLTVV.

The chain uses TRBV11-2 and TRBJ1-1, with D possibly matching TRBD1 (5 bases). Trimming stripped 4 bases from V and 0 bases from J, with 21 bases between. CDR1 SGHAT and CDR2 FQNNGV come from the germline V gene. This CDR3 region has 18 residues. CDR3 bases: TGTGCCAGCAGCTCCCCTCCCGGGAGGGGAGCGATGAACACTGAAGCTTTCTTT. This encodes CASSSPPGRGAMNTEAFF.

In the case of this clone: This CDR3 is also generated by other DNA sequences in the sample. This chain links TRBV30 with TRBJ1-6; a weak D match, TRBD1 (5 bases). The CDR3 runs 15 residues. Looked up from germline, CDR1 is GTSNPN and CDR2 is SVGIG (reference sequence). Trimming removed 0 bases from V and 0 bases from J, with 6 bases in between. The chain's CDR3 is CAWSVGGSYNSPLHF. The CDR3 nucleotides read TGTGCCTGGAGTGTCGGGGGCTCCTATAATTCACCCCTCCACTTT.